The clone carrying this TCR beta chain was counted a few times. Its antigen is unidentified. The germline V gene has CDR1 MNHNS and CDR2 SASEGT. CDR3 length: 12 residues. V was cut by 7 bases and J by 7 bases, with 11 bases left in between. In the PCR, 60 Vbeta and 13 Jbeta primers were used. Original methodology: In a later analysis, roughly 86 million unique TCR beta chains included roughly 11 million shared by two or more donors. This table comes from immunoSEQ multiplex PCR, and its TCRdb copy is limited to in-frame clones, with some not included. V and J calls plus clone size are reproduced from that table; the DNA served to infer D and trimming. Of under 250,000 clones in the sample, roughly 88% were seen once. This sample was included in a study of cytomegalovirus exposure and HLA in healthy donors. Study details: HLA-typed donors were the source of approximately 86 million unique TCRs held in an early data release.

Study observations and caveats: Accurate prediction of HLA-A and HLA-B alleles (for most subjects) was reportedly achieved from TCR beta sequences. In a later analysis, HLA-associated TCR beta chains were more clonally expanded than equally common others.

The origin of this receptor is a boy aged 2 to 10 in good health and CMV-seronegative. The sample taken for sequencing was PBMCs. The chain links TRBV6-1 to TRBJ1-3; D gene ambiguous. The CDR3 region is CASNGIGNTIYF. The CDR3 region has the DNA TGTGCCAGCAACGGGATCGGGAACACCATATATTTT.